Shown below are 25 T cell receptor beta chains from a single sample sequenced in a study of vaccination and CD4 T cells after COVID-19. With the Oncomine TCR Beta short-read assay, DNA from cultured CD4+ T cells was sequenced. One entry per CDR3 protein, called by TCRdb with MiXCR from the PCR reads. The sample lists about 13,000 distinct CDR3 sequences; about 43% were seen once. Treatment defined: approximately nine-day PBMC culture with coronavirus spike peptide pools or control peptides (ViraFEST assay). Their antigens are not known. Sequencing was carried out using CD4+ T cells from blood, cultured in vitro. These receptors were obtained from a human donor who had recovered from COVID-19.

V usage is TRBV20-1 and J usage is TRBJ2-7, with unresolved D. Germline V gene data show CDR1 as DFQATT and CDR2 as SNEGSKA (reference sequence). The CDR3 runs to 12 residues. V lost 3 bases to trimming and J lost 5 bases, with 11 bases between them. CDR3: CSASPTWNEQYF. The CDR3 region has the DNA TGCAGTGCTAGCCCAACATGGAACGAGCAGTACTTC.

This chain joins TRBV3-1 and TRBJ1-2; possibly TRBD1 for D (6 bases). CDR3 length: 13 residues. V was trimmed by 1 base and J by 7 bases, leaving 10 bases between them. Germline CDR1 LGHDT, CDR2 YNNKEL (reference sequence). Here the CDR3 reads CASSQGSGAGYTF. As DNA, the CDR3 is TGTGCCAGCAGCCAAGGCTCAGGGGCTGGCTACACCTTC.

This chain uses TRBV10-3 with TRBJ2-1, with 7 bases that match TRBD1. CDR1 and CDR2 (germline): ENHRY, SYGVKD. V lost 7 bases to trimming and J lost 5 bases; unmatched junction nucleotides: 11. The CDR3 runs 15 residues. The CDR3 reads CAIKARDRENNEQFF. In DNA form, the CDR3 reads TGTGCCATCAAGGCTCGCGACAGGGAGAACAATGAGCAGTTCTTC.

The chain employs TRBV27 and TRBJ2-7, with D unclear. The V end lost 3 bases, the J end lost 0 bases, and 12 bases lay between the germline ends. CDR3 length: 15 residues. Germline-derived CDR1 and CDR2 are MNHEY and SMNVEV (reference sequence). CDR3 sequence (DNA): TGTGCCAGCAGTTTTGTTCGTAGGGCCTCCTACGAGCAGTACTTC. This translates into CASSFVRRASYEQYF.

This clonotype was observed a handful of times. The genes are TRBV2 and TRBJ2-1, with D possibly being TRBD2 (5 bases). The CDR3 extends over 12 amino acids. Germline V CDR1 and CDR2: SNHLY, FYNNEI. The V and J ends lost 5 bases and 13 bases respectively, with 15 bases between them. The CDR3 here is CASSLAYSIQFF. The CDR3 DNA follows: TGTGCCAGCAGTTTAGCGTATAGCATTCAGTTCTTC.

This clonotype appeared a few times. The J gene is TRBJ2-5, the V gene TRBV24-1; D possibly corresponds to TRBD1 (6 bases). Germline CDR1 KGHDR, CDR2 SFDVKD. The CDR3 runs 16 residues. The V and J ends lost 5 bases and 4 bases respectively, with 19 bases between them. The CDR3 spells CATSVVLVAGVETQYF. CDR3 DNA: TGTGCCACCAGTGTTGTTCTTGTGGCAGGGGTAGAGACCCAGTACTTC.

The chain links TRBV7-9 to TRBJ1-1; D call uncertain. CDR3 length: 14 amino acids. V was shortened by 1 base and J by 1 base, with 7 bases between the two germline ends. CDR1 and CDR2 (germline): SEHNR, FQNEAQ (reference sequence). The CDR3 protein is CASSLVAGNTEAFF. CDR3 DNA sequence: TGTGCCAGCAGCTTAGTCGCGGGGAACACTGAAGCTTTCTTT.

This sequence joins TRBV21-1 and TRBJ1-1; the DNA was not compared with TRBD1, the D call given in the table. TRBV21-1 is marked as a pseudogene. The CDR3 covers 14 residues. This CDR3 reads CASSSRQGGTEAFF. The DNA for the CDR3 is TGTGCCAGCAGCTCCCGTCAGGGGGGGACTGAAGCTTTCTTT.

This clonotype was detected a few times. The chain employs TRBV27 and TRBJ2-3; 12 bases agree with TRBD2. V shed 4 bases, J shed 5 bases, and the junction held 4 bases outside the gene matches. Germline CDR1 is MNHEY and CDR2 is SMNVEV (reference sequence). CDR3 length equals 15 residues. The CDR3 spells CASSSSGRAGDTQYF. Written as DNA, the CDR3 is TGTGCCAGCAGTTCTAGCGGGAGGGCCGGAGATACGCAGTATTTT.

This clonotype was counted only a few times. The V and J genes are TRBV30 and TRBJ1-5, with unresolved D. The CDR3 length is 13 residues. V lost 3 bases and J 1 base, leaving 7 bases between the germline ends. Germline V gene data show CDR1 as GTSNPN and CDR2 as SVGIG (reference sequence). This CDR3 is CAWSQWSNQPQHF. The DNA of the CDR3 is TGTGCCTGGAGCCAGTGGAGCAATCAGCCCCAGCATTTT.

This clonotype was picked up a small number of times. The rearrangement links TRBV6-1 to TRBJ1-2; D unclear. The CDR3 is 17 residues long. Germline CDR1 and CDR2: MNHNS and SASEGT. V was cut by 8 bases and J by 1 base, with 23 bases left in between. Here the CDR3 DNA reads TGTGCCAGCTCTGGCAGGCGATCGTCGACAATTAACTATGGCTACACCTTC. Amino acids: CASSGRRSSTINYGYTF.

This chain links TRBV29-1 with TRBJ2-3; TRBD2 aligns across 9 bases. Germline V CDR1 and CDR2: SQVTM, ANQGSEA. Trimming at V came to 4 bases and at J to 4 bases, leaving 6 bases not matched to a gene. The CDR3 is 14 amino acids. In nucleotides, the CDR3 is TGCAGCGTTGTTGGGGCGGGAGGGCCAGATACGCAGTATTTT. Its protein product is CSVVGAGGPDTQYF.

CDR3 in amino acids: CASSLGTRTPSNQPQHF. The CDR3 nucleotides read TGTGCCAGCAGTTTAGGGACACGGACTCCAAGCAATCAGCCCCAGCATTTT. J is TRBJ1-5 and V is TRBV28; D is possibly TRBD1 (6 bases). CDR1 and CDR2 (germline): MDHEN, SYDVKM. The length of the CDR3 is 17 residues. V lost 2 bases and J lost 1, with 15 bases in between.

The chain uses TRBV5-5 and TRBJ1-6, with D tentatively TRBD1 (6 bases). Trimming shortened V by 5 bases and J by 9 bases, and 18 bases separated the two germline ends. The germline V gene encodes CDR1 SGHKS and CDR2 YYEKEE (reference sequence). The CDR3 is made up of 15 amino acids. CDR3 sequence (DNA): TGTGCCAGCAGGCCTCGACAGGAAGGGAGTTCACCCCTCCACTTT. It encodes CASRPRQEGSSPLHF.

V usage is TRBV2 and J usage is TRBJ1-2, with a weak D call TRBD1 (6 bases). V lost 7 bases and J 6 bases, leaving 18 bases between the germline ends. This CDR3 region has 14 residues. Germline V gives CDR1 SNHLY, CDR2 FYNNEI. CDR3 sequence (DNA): TGTGCCAGCAATAGGTGGACAGTAGGAGATGGCTACACCTTC. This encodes CASNRWTVGDGYTF.

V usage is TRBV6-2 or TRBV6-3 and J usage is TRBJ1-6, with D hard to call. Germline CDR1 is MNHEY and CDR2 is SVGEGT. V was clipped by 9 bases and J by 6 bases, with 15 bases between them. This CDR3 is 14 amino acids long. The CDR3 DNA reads TGTGCCAGGAGGATACCCGCCCCTAATTCACCCCTCCACTTT. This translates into CARRIPAPNSPLHF.

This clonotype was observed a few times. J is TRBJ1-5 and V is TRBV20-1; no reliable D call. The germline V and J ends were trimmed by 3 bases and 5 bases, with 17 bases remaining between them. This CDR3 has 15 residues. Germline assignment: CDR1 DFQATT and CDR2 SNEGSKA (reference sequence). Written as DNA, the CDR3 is TGCAGTGCTAGCGAAGGGCTCGTGGGTGATCAGCCCCAGCATTTT. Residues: CSASEGLVGDQPQHF.

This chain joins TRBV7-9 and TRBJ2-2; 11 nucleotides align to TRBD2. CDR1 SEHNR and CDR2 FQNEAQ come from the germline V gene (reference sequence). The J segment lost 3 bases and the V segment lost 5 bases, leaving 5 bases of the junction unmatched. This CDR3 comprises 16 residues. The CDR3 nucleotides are TGTGCCAGCAGCGTACCGGGACTAGCGGACACCGGGGAGCTGTTTTTT. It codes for CASSVPGLADTGELFF.

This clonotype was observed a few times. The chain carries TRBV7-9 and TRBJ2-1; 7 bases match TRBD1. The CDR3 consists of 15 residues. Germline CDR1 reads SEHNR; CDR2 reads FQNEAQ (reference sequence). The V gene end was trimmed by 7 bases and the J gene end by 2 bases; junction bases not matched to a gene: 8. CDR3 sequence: CASNPPGQPYNEQFF. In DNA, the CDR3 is TGTGCCAGCAATCCACCGGGACAGCCCTACAATGAGCAGTTCTTC.

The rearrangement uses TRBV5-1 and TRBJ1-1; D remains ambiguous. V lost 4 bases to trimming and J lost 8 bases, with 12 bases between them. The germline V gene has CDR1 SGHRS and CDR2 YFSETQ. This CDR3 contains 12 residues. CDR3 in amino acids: CASSLIGGEAFF. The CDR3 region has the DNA TGCGCCAGCAGCCTGATAGGCGGCGAAGCTTTCTTT.

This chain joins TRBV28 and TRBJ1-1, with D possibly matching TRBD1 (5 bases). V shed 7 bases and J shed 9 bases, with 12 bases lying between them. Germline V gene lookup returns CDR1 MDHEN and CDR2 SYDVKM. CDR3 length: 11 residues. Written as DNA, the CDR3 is TGTGCCAGCACTCCGGGGGAACAAGCTTTCTTT. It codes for CASTPGEQAFF.

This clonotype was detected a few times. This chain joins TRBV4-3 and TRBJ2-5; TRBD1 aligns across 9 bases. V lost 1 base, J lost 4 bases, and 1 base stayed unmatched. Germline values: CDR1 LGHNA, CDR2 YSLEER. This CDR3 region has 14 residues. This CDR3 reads CASSQGQGGETQYF. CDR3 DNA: TGCGCCAGCAGCCAAGGACAGGGGGGAGAGACCCAGTACTTC.

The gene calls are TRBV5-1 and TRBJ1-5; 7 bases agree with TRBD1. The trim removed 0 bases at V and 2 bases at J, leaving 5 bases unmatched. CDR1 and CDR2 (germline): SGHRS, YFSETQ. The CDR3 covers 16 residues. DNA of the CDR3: TGCGCCAGCAGCTTGGGGACAGGCGATCGCAATCAGCCCCAGCATTTT. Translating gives CASSLGTGDRNQPQHF.

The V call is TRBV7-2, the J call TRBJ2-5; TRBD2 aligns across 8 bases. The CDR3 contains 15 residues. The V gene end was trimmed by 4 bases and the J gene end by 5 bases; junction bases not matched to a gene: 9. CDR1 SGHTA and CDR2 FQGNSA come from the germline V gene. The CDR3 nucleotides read TGTGCCAGCAGCTCCCCGGGACTAGTTCGGGAGACCCAGTACTTC. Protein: CASSSPGLVRETQYF.

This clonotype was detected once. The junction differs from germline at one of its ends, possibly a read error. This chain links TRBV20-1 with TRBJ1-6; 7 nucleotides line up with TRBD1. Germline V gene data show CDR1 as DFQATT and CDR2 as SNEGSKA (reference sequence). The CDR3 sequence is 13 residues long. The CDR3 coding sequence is TGCAGTGCTGGAGACAGGGCGGATTCACCCCTCCACTTT. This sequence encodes CSAGDRADSPLHF.